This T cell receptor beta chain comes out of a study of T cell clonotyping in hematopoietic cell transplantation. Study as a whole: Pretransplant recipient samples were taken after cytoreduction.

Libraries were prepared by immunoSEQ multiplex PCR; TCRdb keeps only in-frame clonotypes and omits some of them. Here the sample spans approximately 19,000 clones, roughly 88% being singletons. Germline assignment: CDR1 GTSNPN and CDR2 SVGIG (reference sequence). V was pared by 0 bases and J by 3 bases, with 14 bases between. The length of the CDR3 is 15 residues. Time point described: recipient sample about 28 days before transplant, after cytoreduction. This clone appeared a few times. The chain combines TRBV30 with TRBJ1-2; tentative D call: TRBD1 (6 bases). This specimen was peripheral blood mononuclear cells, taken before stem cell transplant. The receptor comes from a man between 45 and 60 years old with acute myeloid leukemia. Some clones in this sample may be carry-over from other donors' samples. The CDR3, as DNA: TGTGCCTGGAGTGTTTCGGGGGGCCTCTACTATGGCTACACCTTC. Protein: CAWSVSGGLYYGYTF.